This T cell receptor beta chain originates from a study of T-cell memory formation after mild COVID-19. Study-wide context: The study found TCR clusters largely donor specific.

The sample holds a few counts of this clonotype. MiXCR, run by TCRdb on the 5' RACE reads, gives a single entry per CDR3 protein. The table records hundreds of thousands of distinct CDR3 sequences, approximately 20% of them present only once. Trimming took 2 bases from V and 1 from J, leaving 8 bases between them. The CDR3 is 14 amino acids. Germline V gene lookup returns CDR1 SGHVS and CDR2 FQNEAQ. The clonotype was recovered from a man aged 18-30 years who had mild COVID-19 (a few samples of this study predate the infection). Cell type and time point are not known. Sequencing input: PBMCs or a T cell subset sorted from them (not recorded which). This chain uses TRBV7-8 with TRBJ1-2, with D tentatively TRBD1 (5 bases). The CDR3 DNA follows: TGTGCCAGCAGCTTACGGGACGTTAACTATGGCTACACCTTC. The encoded protein is CASSLRDVNYGYTF.